The rows below give T cell receptor beta chains drawn from one sample of a study of CXCR3-negative and CXCR3-positive naive CD8 T cells. Following a re-call of the 5' RACE reads, TCRdb has one entry per CDR3 protein and lacks DNA. This sample contains roughly 120,000 distinct CDR3 sequences. The sequenced sample consisted of naive CXCR3+ CD8+ T cells from blood. The receptors shown here come from a human donor in good health. Some clones in this sample may be carry-over from other donors' samples. Both conserved end residues are part of each CDR3. The order of the fields is CDR3 length, J gene, V gene, CDR3 protein.

17 | TRBJ2-1 | TRBV28 | CASSTYLAGESYNEQFF
15 | TRBJ1-1 | TRBV20-1 | CSARPQTVRSTEAFF
14 | TRBJ1-2 | TRBV29-1 | CSVTASEWEYGYTF
13 | TRBJ2-3 | TRBV29-1 | CSVEGGTTDTQYF
14 | TRBJ1-6 | TRBV4-3 | CASSQERIGSPLHF
13 | TRBJ1-5 | TRBV5-1 | CASSFGSNQPQHF
16 | TRBJ1-1 | TRBV7-9 | CASSLVAGTWNTEAFF
13 | TRBJ2-1 | TRBV9 | CASSAPRSYAQFF
14 | TRBJ2-1 | TRBV9 | CASSAQAGRDEQFF
12 | TRBJ1-2 | TRBV29-1 | CSVEQGYYGYTF
17 | TRBJ2-5 | TRBV4-2 | CASSPGEAPRMGETQYF
16 | TRBJ2-7 | TRBV29-1 | CSVDGLAGGRGEEQYF
13 | TRBJ2-2 | TRBV5-1 | CASSLTGTGELFF
12 | TRBJ2-3 | TRBV12-3/TRBV12-4 | CASKISRDTQYF
15 | TRBJ2-2 | TRBV7-3 | CASSPTGGAGGELFF
12 | TRBJ2-1 | TRBV9 | CASSYSDHEQFF
13 | TRBJ1-1 | TRBV29-1 | CSVDGGMNTEDFF
12 | TRBJ1-1 | TRBV12-3/TRBV12-4 | CASSFRWTEAFF
18 | TRBJ2-2 | TRBV12-3/TRBV12-4 | CASSSSVQDIGVTGELFF
12 | TRBJ1-1 | TRBV29-1 | CSVEGDWGEAFF
14 | TRBJ2-7 | TRBV7-8 | CASSLSSLSYEQYF
14 | TRBJ1-2 | TRBV5-1 | CASSSLAEDYGYTF
13 | TRBJ2-7 | TRBV9 | CASSPGPIYEQYF
13 | TRBJ2-7 | TRBV12-3/TRBV12-4 | CASRGTGGYEQYF
15 | TRBJ2-7 | TRBV29-1 | CSVEDPAGEGYEQYF
15 | TRBJ2-1 | TRBV7-2 | CASSFRTEVYEEQFF
13 | TRBJ1-1 | TRBV30 | CAWSETGDSGAFF
13 | TRBJ1-1 | TRBV15 | CATSEGMNTEAFF
14 | TRBJ2-7 | TRBV12-3/TRBV12-4 | CASSLRTGLYEQYF
12 | TRBJ1-2 | TRBV15 | CATSSPGEGYTF
16 | TRBJ1-5 | TRBV28 | CASRPRRTGGNQPQHF
14 | TRBJ1-5 | TRBV5-1 | CASSQGTDHQPQHF
13 | TRBJ1-2 | TRBV2 | CARKDRGLYGYTF
17 | TRBJ2-1 | TRBV6-2/TRBV6-3 | CASSPVASGRAYNEQFF
14 | TRBJ2-7 | TRBV19 | CASSIGATGYEQYF
17 | TRBJ2-2 | TRBV4-1 | CASSRPLAGDYTGELFF
13 | TRBJ2-5 | TRBV6-1 | CASRGAGSETQYF
15 | TRBJ2-2 | TRBV14 | CASSQQGANTGELFF
15 | TRBJ2-2 | TRBV20-1 | CSAREVGDNTGELFF
16 | TRBJ1-2 | TRBV20-1 | CSAEGQANYQPYGYTF
17 | TRBJ2-7 | TRBV7-6 | CASSPDTGGGDTYEQYF
14 | TRBJ2-2 | TRBV7-9 | CASSPQTPTGELFF
12 | TRBJ2-3 | TRBV6-4 | CASSVTVATQYF
13 | TRBJ1-1 | TRBV6-5 | CASSYGENTEAFF
12 | TRBJ2-7 | TRBV2 | CASTLGAYEQYF
14 | TRBJ2-5 | TRBV6-2/TRBV6-3 | CASSYAGGSETQYF
15 | TRBJ2-1 | TRBV4-1 | CASSEPGLASNEQFF
15 | TRBJ2-7 | TRBV4-1 | CASSQLAGNSYEQYF
19 | TRBJ1-1 | TRBV5-1 | CASSLDRYTVVGPGTEAFF
13 | TRBJ2-1 | TRBV5-5 | CASSFGQGNEQFF
13 | TRBJ2-1 | TRBV28 | CASSDRGFNEQFF
19 | TRBJ1-5 | TRBV18 | CASSPQKRPDRRWDQPQHF
20 | TRBJ1-1 | TRBV7-9 | CASSYPPGLGLELLNTEAFF
18 | TRBJ2-4 | TRBV12-3/TRBV12-4 | CASSLVGQGKLAKNIQYF
17 | TRBJ1-2 | TRBV30 | CAWRALPGSSPWDGYTF